Below, 22 T cell receptor beta chains from the same sample are listed, as sequenced in a study of cytomegalovirus exposure and HLA in healthy donors. Primers: 60 Vbeta forward and 13 Jbeta reverse. Profiled with immunoSEQ multiplex PCR; TCRdb holds only in-frame clones, not every one. The sample contains about 130,000 clones, around four fifths of which appear only once. Sequencing input: PBMCs. Source of these receptors: a human donor in good health.

The V gene is TRBV7-9, the J gene TRBJ2-1; 8 bases line up with TRBD2. CDR3 length: 19 amino acids. V was pared by 4 bases and J by 4 bases, with 18 bases of the junction left unmatched. CDR1 SEHNR and CDR2 FQNEAQ come from the germline V gene (reference sequence). The CDR3 DNA sequence: TGTGCCAGCAGCTCTCCGGGCCCCACCGGGGGGGCCTGGTACAATGAGCAGTTCTTC. Translating gives CASSSPGPTGGAWYNEQFF. Combining the CDR3 with reference TRBV7-9 and TRBJ2-1 gives the whole variable domain DTGVSQNPRHKITKRGQNVTFRCDPISEHNRLYWYRQTLGQGPEFLTYFQNEAQLEKSRLLSDRFSAERPKGSFSTLEIQRTEQGDSAMYLCASSSPGPTGGAWYNEQFFGPGTRLTVL.

This clone was observed a handful of times. The rearrangement joins TRBV4-1 to TRBJ2-4; 7 bases match TRBD1. The CDR3 totals 13 residues. CDR1 MGHRA and CDR2 YSYEKL come from the germline V gene. After removal of 1 base from V and 11 bases from J, the junction contained 5 bases not matched to a gene. CDR3 coding DNA: TGCGCCAGCAGCCAAGCCCGACAGGGTGTTCAGTACTTC. Its protein product is CASSQARQGVQYF.

Only a few counts were recorded for this clone. The J gene is TRBJ2-2, the V gene TRBV5-1, with D hard to call. CDR3 length: 15 residues. V lost 0 bases, J lost 6 bases, and 12 bases lay in between. CDR1 SGHRS and CDR2 YFSETQ come from the germline V gene. The CDR3 spells CASSLESVGAGELFF. The CDR3, as DNA: TGCGCCAGCAGCTTGGAATCGGTGGGCGCCGGGGAGCTGTTTTTT.

The V and J genes are TRBV19 and TRBJ1-1, with 8 nucleotides matching TRBD1. Germline loops: CDR1 LNHDA, CDR2 SQIVND (reference sequence). The V segment lost 3 bases and the J segment 1 base; nucleotides outside the gene matches: 7. The CDR3 length is 16 residues. The CDR3 region has the DNA TGTGCCAGTAGTATCAACCTCCAGGGGGCGAACACTGAAGCTTTCTTT. Translated: CASSINLQGANTEAFF. Based on the CDR3 plus reference TRBV19 and TRBJ1-1, the full variable domain is DGGITQSPKYLFRKEGQNVTLSCEQNLNHDAMYWYRQDPGQGLRLIYYSQIVNDFQKGDIAEGYSVSREKKESFPLTVTSAQKNPTAFYLCASSINLQGANTEAFFGQGTRLTVV.

V gene TRBV4-2 combines with J gene TRBJ2-7, with 10 nucleotides matching TRBD1. The germline V gene encodes CDR1 LGHNA and CDR2 YNFKEQ. The CDR3 has 15 amino acids. J lost 2 bases, V lost 5 bases, and 6 bases had no gene match. The CDR3, as DNA: TGTGCCAGCAGCTTGGGACAGGGGTCACCCTACGAGCAGTACTTC. Its translation: CASSLGQGSPYEQYF.

This clone was observed a few times. V gene TRBV4-1 combines with J gene TRBJ1-1; the D gene is possibly TRBD1 (6 bases). This CDR3 is built from 18 residues. In germline, CDR1 is MGHRA, CDR2 YSYEKL. The V end lost 1 base, the J end lost 2 bases, and 20 bases lay between the germline ends. CDR3 protein: CASSQGEGTSTLNTEAFF. For the CDR3, the DNA is TGCGCCAGCAGCCAAGGGGAAGGGACATCGACGTTAAACACTGAAGCTTTCTTT.

The rearrangement uses TRBV18 and TRBJ1-1; D unclear. Germline V gene sequence: CDR1 KGHSH, CDR2 LQKENI. V was shortened by 3 bases and J by 11 bases, with 16 bases between the two germline ends. This CDR3 has 13 residues. The CDR3 DNA is TGTGCCAGCTCACCGCCAGGATCGAATGGGGCTTTCTTT. Its translation is CASSPPGSNGAFF.

V gene TRBV9 combines with J gene TRBJ2-1, with 9 positions matching TRBD1. Germline V gene lookup returns CDR1 SGDLS and CDR2 YYNGEE. The CDR3 consists of 14 residues. V was clipped by 4 bases and J by 4 bases; unmatched bases: 3. The CDR3 region is CASSPGTGYNEQFF. DNA for the CDR3: TGTGCCAGCAGCCCCGGGACAGGGTACAATGAGCAGTTCTTC.

The chain uses TRBV10-2 and TRBJ1-5, with D possibly TRBD1 on 5 matching bases. With 2 bases removed from V and 7 bases from J, the gap between germline ends came to 9 bases. Germline V gene lookup returns CDR1 WSHSY and CDR2 SAAADI. This CDR3 contains 13 residues. The DNA of the CDR3 is TGCGCCAGCAGTGAGCAGGGTTGGCAGCCCCAGCATTTT. Its translation is CASSEQGWQPQHF.

The J gene is TRBJ1-6, the V gene TRBV5-5; D may be TRBD1 (6 bases). V lost 5 bases and J 10 bases, leaving 19 bases between the germline ends. The V gene's germline CDR1 is SGHKS and CDR2 YYEKEE (reference sequence). CDR3 length: 15 residues. The chain's CDR3 is CASRLQGDRTSPLHF. The CDR3 DNA follows: TGTGCCAGCAGGTTACAGGGTGATCGAACATCACCCCTCCACTTT.

This sequence joins TRBV19 and TRBJ2-1, with 8 bases matching TRBD2. V was clipped by 10 bases and J by 4 bases; unmatched bases: 12. This CDR3 spans 15 amino acids. The germline gives CDR1 LNHDA, CDR2 SQIVND (reference sequence). This CDR3 is CATNPGGARYNEQFF. The CDR3 bases are TGTGCCACCAACCCCGGGGGGGCTAGGTACAATGAGCAGTTCTTC.

This chain uses TRBV5-4 with TRBJ2-7; TRBD1 matches 7 bases. The CDR3 contains 14 residues. Germline trimming cut 1 base from V and 1 base from J; bases unmatched to any gene: 2. CDR1 and CDR2 (germline): SGHNT, YYREEE (reference sequence). The CDR3 here is CASSLRQGSYEQYF. The CDR3 DNA is TGTGCCAGCAGCTTGCGACAGGGTTCCTACGAGCAGTACTTC.

V gene TRBV6-1 combines with J gene TRBJ2-5, with TRBD1 matching 8 bases. Germline-derived CDR1 and CDR2 are MNHNS and SASEGT. Losses at the gene ends were 8 bases for V and 5 bases for J; bases not matched to a gene: 7. The length of the CDR3 is 13 residues. Here the CDR3 reads CASARQGWETQYF. The DNA for the CDR3 is TGTGCCAGCGCTCGACAGGGGTGGGAGACCCAGTACTTC.

This chain links TRBV5-1 with TRBJ2-3, with a weak D call TRBD2 (5 bases). This CDR3 contains 15 residues. Per germline, CDR1 SGHRS and CDR2 YFSETQ. Trimming removed 4 bases at V and 0 bases at J, with 12 bases between. The CDR3 DNA reads TGCGCCAGCAGCAGAACCGGGATAAGCACAGATACGCAGTATTTT. The encoded protein is CASSRTGISTDTQYF.

On this clone itself: The same CDR3 is also encoded by other DNA sequences in this sample. This chain links TRBV18 with TRBJ1-1; D not certain. V was trimmed by 6 bases and J by 1 base, leaving 12 bases between them. This CDR3 comprises 14 residues. CDR1 is KGHSH and CDR2 is LQKENI in the germline V gene. CDR3 in DNA: TGTGCCAGCTCGCCCCCCAGTGAGAACACTGAAGCTTTCTTT. Protein product: CASSPPSENTEAFF. Full variable domain (missing parts from reference TRBV18 and TRBJ1-1): NAGVMQNPRHLVRRRGQEARLRCSPMKGHSHVYWYRQLPEEGLKFMVYLQKENIIDESGMPKERFSAEFPKEGPSILRIQQVVRGDSAAYFCASSPPSENTEAFFGQGTRLTVV.

This chain uses TRBV9 with TRBJ1-1; D remains unclear. CDR3 length: 16 residues. Per germline, CDR1 SGDLS and CDR2 YYNGEE. The V end lost 3 bases, the J end lost 3 bases, and 18 bases lay between the germline ends. The CDR3 loop reads CASSGGSGLTDTEAFF. The DNA of the CDR3 is TGTGCCAGCAGCGGCGGTTCTGGACTAACGGACACTGAAGCTTTCTTT.

This clone was observed a single time. This chain links TRBV5-1 with TRBJ1-4; no definite D call. The CDR3 contains 14 residues. Trimming pared 5 bases from V and 5 bases from J, leaving 13 bases between. In germline, CDR1 is SGHRS, CDR2 YFSETQ. CDR3 in amino acids: CASRRGQENEKLFF. Here the CDR3 DNA reads TGCGCCAGCAGACGAGGGCAGGAAAATGAAAAACTGTTTTTT. Full variable domain (missing parts from reference TRBV5-1 and TRBJ1-4): KAGVTQTPRYLIKTRGQQVTLSCSPISGHRSVSWYQQTPGQGLQFLFEYFSETQRNKGNFPGRFSGRQFSNSRSEMNVSTLELGDSALYLCASRRGQENEKLFFGSGTQLSVL.

The V call is TRBV19, the J call TRBJ1-6; TRBD1 might be the D (6 bases). The germline V gene encodes CDR1 LNHDA and CDR2 SQIVND (reference sequence). This CDR3 is 16 amino acids long. Trimming removed 6 bases from V and 5 bases from J, with 17 bases in between. Here the CDR3 reads CASSPRGGAHNSPLHF. The CDR3 DNA reads TGTGCCAGTAGCCCCCGGGGGGGCGCACATAATTCACCCCTCCACTTT.

The J gene is TRBJ1-2, the V gene TRBV6-6, with a weak D call TRBD1 (6 bases). V shed 2 bases and J shed 5 bases, with 15 bases lying between them. The length of the CDR3 is 15 residues. Germline V lookup: CDR1 MNHNY, CDR2 SVGAGI (reference sequence). This CDR3 reads CASSYVEGDLYGYTF. The CDR3 DNA sequence: TGTGCCAGCAGTTACGTAGAGGGGGACCTATATGGCTACACCTTC.

On this clone: Its ends do not fully match the called genes, so a read error is possible. The gene calls are TRBV7-7 and TRBJ2-2; no reliable D call. The CDR3 spans 17 residues. Germline values: CDR1 SSHAT, CDR2 FNYEAQ (reference sequence). The CDR3 protein is CASSLNPPGGGTGELFF. CDR3 in DNA: TGTGCTAGCAGCTTAAATCCCCCCGGCGGTGGCACCGGGGAGCTGTTTTTT.

This chain connects TRBV6-6 to TRBJ1-6; D possibly corresponds to TRBD1 (5 bases). The germline V gene encodes CDR1 MNHNY and CDR2 SVGAGI (reference sequence). Trimming shortened V by 0 bases and J by 5 bases, and 8 bases separated the two germline ends. The CDR3 has 15 amino acids. DNA of the CDR3: TGTGCCAGCAGTTACTCGTTGGGGCATAATTCACCCCTCCACTTT. This encodes CASSYSLGHNSPLHF.

The J gene is TRBJ2-7, the V gene TRBV5-4; possibly TRBD2 for D (7 bases). Trimming took 7 bases from V and 3 from J, leaving 23 bases between them. This CDR3 contains 16 residues. Germline CDR1 and CDR2: SGHNT and YYREEE (reference sequence). DNA for the CDR3: TGTGCCAGCCACGTGGGAAGAAGAGGGGGGGACTACGAGCAGTACTTC. This gives the protein CASHVGRRGGDYEQYF.